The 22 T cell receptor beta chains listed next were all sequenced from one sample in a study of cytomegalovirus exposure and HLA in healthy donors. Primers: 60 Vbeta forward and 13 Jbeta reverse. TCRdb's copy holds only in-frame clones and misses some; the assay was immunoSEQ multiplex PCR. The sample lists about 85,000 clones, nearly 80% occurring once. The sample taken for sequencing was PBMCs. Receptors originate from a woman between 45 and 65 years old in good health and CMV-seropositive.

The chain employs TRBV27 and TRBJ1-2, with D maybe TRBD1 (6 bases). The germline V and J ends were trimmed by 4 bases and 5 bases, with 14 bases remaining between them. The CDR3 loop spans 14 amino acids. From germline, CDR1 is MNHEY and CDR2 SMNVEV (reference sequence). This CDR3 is CASSSPGQRYGYTF. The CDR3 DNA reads TGTGCCAGCAGTTCCCCTGGACAGCGGTATGGCTACACCTTC.

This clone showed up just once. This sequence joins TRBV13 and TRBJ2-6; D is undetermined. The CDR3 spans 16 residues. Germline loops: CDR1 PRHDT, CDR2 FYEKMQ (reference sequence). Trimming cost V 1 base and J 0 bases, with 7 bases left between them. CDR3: CASSLESSSGANVLTF. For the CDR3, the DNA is TGTGCCAGCAGCTTAGAGTCGAGCTCTGGGGCCAACGTCCTGACTTTC. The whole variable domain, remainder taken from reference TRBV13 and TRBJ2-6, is AAGVIQSPRHLIKEKRETATLKCYPIPRHDTVYWYQQGPGQDPQFLISFYEKMQSDKGSIPDRFSAQQFSDYHSELNMSSLELGDSALYFCASSLESSSGANVLTFGAGSRLTVL.

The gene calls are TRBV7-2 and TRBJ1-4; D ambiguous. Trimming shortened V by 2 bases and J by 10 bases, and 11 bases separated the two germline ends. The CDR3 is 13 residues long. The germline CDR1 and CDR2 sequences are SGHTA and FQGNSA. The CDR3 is CASSLLGHGKLFF. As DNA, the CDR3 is TGTGCCAGCAGCTTATTGGGCCATGGAAAACTGTTTTTT.

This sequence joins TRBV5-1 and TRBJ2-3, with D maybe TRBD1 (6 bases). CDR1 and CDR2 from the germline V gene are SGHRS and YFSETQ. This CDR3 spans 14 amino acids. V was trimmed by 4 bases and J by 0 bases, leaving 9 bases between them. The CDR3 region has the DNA TGCGCCAGCAGCGGGACACCTAGCACAGATACGCAGTATTTT. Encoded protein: CASSGTPSTDTQYF.

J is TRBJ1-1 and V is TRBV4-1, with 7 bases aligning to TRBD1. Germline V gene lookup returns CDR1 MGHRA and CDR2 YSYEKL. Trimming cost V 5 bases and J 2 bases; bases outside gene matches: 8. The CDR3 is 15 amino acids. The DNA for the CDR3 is TGCGCCAGCAGCTATTCGGGACAGTTAAACACTGAAGCTTTCTTT. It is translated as CASSYSGQLNTEAFF.

The CDR3: CASSGSGTGNTEAFF. The CDR3 nucleotides read TGTGCCAGCAGTGGGTCCGGCACAGGAAACACTGAAGCTTTCTTT. The rearrangement joins TRBV6-1 to TRBJ1-1; tentatively, D is TRBD1 (5 bases). The CDR3 loop spans 15 amino acids. Trimming stripped 4 bases from V and 2 bases from J, with 14 bases between. Germline-derived CDR1 and CDR2 are MNHNS and SASEGT.

The CDR3 region has the DNA TGTGCCAGCAGCTTGCAAAACACTGAAGCTTTCTTT. It is translated as CASSLQNTEAFF. This rearrangement joins TRBV5-5 to TRBJ1-1, with D unclear. Trimming took off 1 base at V and 2 bases at J, with 3 bases between the two ends. The CDR3 length is 12 residues. Germline V gene sequence: CDR1 SGHKS, CDR2 YYEKEE (reference sequence).

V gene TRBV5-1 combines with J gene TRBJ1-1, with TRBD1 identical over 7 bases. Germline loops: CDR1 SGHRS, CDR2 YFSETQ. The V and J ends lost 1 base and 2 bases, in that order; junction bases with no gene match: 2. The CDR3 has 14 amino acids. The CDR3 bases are TGCGCCAGCAGCTTGAACAGGGGAAACACTGAAGCTTTCTTT. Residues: CASSLNRGNTEAFF.

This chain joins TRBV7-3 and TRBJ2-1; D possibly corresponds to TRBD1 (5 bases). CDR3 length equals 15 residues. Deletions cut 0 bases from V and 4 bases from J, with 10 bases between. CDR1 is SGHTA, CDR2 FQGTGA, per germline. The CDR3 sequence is CASSLTGQLYNEQFF. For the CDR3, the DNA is TGTGCCAGCAGCTTAACGGGGCAGCTTTACAATGAGCAGTTCTTC.

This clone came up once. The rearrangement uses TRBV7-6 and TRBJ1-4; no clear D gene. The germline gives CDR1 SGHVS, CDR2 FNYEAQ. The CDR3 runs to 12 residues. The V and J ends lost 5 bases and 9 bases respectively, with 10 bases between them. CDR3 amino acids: CASSPFPQKLFF. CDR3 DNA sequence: TGTGCCAGCAGCCCATTCCCCCAAAAACTGTTTTTT.

The CDR3 DNA reads TGTGCCACCAGCAGCTACAGGGGGGGCAATTCACCCCTCCACTTT. Its translation is CATSSYRGGNSPLHF. V gene TRBV15 combines with J gene TRBJ1-6; 8 bases are shared with TRBD1. The CDR3 consists of 15 residues. CDR1 and CDR2 (germline): LNHNV, YYDKDF (reference sequence). The V and J ends lost 3 bases and 7 bases, in that order; junction bases with no gene match: 5.

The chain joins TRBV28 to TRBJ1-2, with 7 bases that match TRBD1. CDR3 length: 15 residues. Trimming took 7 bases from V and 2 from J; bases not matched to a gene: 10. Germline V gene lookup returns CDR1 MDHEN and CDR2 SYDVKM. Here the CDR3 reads CASISPRGANYGYTF. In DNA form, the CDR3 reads TGTGCCAGCATTTCACCCAGGGGGGCAAACTATGGCTACACCTTC.

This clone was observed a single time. The CDR3 DNA follows: TGCGCCAGCAGTGCCAGCGGGAGGGCCGAGAATGAGCAGTTCTTC. This sequence encodes CASSASGRAENEQFF. The gene calls are TRBV5-1 and TRBJ2-1, with TRBD2 matching 10 bases. The J segment lost 7 bases and the V segment lost 5 bases, leaving 9 bases of the junction unmatched. This CDR3 is 15 amino acids long. Looked up from germline, CDR1 is SGHRS and CDR2 is YFSETQ.

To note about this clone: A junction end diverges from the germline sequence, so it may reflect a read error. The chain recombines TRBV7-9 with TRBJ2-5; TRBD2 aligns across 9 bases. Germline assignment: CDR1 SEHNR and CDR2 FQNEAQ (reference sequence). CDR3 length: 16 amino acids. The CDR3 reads CSSSLDGSGSRETQYF. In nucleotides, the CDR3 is TGTTCCAGCAGCTTAGATGGTAGCGGGAGTCGGGAGACCCAGTACTTC. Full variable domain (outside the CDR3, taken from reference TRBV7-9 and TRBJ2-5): DTGVSQNPRHKITKRGQNVTFRCDPISEHNRLYWYRQTLGQGPEFLTYFQNEAQLEKSRLLSDRFSAERPKGSFSTLEIQRTEQGDSAMYLCSSSLDGSGSRETQYFGPGTRLLVL.

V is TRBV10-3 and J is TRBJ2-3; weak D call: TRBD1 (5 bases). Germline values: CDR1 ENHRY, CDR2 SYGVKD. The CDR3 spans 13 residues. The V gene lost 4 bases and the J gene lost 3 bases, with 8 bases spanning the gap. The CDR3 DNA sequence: TGTGCCATCAGTGTAAGGGGAACAGATACGCAGTATTTT. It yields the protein CAISVRGTDTQYF.

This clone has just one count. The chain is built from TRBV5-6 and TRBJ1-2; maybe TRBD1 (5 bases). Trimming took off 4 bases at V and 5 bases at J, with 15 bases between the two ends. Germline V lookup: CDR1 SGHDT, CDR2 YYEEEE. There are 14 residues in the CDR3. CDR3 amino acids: CASSPLGEVYGYTF. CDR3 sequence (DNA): TGTGCCAGCAGCCCTCTAGGGGAGGTGTATGGCTACACCTTC.

The CDR3 coding sequence is TGTGCCAGCAGACCAGAGGGACAGGGGAGGTCACCCCTCCACTTT. It specifies CASRPEGQGRSPLHF. V is TRBV28 and J is TRBJ1-6; 10 bases match TRBD1. V trimming: 6 bases; J trimming: 10 bases; junction bases outside the gene matches: 9. The CDR3 spans 15 residues. Germline CDR1 and CDR2: MDHEN and SYDVKM.

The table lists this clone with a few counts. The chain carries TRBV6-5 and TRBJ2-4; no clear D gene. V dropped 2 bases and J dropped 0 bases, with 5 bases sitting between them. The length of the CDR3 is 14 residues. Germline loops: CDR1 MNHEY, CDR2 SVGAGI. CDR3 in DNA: TGTGCCAGCAGTTACGGCTTAGCCAAAAACATTCAGTACTTC. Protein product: CASSYGLAKNIQYF.

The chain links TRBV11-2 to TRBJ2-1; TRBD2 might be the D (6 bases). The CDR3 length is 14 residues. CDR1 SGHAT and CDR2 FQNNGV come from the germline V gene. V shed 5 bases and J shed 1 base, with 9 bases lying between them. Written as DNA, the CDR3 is TGTGCCAGCAGCCTTAGCGGTTCCTACAATGAGCAGTTCTTC. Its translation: CASSLSGSYNEQFF. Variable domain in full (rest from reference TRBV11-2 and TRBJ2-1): EAGVAQSPRYKIIEKRQSVAFWCNPISGHATLYWYQQILGQGPKLLIQFQNNGVVDDSQLPKDRFSAERLKGVDSTLKIQPAKLEDSAVYLCASSLSGSYNEQFFGPGTRLTVL.

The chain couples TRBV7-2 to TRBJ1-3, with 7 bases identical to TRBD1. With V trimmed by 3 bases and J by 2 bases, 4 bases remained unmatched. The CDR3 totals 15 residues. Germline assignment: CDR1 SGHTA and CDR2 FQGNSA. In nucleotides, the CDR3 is TGTGCCAGCAGCTTGATGACAGGGACTGGAAACACCATATATTTT. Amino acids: CASSLMTGTGNTIYF.

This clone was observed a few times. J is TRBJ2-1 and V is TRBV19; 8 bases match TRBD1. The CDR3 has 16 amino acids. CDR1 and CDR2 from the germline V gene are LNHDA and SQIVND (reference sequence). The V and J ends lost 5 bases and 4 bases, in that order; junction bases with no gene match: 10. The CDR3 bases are TGTGCCAGTAGTTCACGTACAGGGGGTGGGTACAATGAGCAGTTCTTC. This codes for CASSSRTGGGYNEQFF. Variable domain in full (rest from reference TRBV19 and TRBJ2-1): DGGITQSPKYLFRKEGQNVTLSCEQNLNHDAMYWYRQDPGQGLRLIYYSQIVNDFQKGDIAEGYSVSREKKESFPLTVTSAQKNPTAFYLCASSSRTGGGYNEQFFGPGTRLTVL.

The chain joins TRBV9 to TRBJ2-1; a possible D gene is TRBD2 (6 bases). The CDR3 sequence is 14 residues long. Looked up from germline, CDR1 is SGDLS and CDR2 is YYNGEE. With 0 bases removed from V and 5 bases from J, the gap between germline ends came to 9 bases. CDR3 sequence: CASSVEGGDNEQFF. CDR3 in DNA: TGTGCCAGCAGCGTAGAAGGCGGGGACAATGAGCAGTTCTTC.